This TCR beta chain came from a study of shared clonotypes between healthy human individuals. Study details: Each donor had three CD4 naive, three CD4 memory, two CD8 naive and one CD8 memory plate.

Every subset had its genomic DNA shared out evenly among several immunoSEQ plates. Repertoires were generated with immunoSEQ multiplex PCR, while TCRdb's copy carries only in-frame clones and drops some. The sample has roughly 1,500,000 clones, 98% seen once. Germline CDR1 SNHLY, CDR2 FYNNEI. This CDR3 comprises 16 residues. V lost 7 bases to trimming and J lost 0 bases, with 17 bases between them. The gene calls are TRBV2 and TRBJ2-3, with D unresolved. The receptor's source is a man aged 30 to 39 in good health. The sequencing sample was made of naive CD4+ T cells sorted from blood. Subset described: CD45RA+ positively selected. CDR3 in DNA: TGTGCCAGCATGGATTATTTGGGTTCTAGCACAGATACGCAGTATTTT. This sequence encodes CASMDYLGSSTDTQYF.